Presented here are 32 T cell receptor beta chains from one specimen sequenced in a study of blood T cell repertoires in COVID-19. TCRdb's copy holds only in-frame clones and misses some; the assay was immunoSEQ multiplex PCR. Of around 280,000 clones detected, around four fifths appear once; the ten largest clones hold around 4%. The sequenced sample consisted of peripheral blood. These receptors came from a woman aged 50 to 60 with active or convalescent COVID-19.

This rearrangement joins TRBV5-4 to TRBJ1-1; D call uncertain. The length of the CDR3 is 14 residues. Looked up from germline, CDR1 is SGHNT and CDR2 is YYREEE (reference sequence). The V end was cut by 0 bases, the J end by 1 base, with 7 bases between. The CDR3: CASSLAGRNTEAFF. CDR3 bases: TGTGCCAGCAGCTTGGCCGGGAGGAACACTGAAGCTTTCTTT. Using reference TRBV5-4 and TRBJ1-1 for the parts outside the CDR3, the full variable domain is ETGVTQSPTHLIKTRGQQVTLRCSSQSGHNTVSWYQQALGQGPQFIFQYYREEENGRGNFPPRFSGLQFPNYSSELNVNALELDDSALYLCASSLAGRNTEAFFGQGTRLTVV.

CDR3 in amino acids: CASTGSERETQYF. CDR3 coding DNA: TGTGCCAGCACAGGGTCGGAAAGGGAGACCCAGTACTTC. This chain connects TRBV3-1 (or the pseudogene TRBV3-2) to TRBJ2-5, with TRBD1 as a possible D gene (5 bases). Trimming removed 7 bases at V and 5 bases at J, with 14 bases between. Germline V CDR1 and CDR2: LGHDT, YNNKEL (reference sequence). The CDR3 is 13 residues long.

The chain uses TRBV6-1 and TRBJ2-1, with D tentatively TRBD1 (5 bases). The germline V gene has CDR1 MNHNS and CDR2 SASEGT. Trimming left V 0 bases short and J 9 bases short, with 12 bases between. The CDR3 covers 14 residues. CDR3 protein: CASSEARGWTEQFF. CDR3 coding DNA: TGTGCCAGCAGTGAAGCTAGGGGTTGGACTGAGCAGTTCTTC.

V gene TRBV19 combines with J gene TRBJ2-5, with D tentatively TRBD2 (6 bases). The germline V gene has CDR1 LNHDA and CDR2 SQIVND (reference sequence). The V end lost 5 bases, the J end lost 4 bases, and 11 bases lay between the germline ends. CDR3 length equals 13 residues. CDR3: CASSFGGRETQYF. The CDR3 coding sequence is TGTGCCAGTAGTTTCGGGGGACGAGAGACCCAGTACTTC.

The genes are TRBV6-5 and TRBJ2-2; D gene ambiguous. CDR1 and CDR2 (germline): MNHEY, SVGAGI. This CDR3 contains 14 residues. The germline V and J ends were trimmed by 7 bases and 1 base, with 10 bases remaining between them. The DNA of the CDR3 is TGTGCCAGCATCCCTCGGAGGAACACCGGGGAGCTGTTTTTT. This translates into CASIPRRNTGELFF.

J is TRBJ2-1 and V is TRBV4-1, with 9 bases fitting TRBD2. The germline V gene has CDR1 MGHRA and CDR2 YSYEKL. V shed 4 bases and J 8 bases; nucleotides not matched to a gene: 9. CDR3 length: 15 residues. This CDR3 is CASSLGLASMDEQFF. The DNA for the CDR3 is TGCGCCAGCAGCCTCGGACTAGCGAGCATGGATGAGCAGTTCTTC.

The DNA of the CDR3 is TGTGCCAGCAAGGACGGAGGAAATAGCAATCAGCCCCAGCATTTT. It is translated as CASKDGGNSNQPQHF. V usage is TRBV19 and J usage is TRBJ1-5; D is unclear. V was clipped by 9 bases and J by 0 bases, with 15 bases between them. Germline loops: CDR1 LNHDA, CDR2 SQIVND (reference sequence). The CDR3 length is 15 residues.

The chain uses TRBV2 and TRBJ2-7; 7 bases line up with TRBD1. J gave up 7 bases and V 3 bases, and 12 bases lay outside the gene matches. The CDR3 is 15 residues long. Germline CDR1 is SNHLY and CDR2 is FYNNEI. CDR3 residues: CASSENRGPRREQYF. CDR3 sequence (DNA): TGTGCCAGCAGTGAGAACAGGGGTCCCCGAAGGGAGCAGTACTTC.

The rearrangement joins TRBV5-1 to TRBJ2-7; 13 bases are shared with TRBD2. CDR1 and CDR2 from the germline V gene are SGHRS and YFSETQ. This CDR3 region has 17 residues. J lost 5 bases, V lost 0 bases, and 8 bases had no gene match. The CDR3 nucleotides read TGCGCCAGCAGCTTGGCCGGGACTAGCGGGAACGCCCACGAGCAGTACTTC. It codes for CASSLAGTSGNAHEQYF.

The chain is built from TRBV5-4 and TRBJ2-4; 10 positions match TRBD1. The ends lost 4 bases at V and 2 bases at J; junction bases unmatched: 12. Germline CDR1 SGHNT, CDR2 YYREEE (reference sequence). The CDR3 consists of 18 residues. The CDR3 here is CASSPGMGTGVPKNIQYF. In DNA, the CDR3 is TGTGCCAGCAGCCCGGGTATGGGGACAGGGGTCCCCAAAAACATTCAGTACTTC.

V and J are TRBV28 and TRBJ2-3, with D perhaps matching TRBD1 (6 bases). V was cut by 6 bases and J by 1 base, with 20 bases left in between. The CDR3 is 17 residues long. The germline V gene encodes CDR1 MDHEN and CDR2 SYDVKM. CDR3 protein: CASRSVQGSSGTDTQYF. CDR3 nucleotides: TGTGCCAGCAGATCTGTACAGGGCTCGTCGGGCACAGATACGCAGTATTTT.

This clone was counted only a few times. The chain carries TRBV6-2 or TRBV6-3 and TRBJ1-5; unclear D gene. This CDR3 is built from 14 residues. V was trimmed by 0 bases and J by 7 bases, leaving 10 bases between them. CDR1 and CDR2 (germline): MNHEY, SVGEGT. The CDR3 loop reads CASSYSSITQPQHF. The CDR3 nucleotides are TGTGCCAGCAGTTACTCTTCCATTACACAGCCCCAGCATTTT.

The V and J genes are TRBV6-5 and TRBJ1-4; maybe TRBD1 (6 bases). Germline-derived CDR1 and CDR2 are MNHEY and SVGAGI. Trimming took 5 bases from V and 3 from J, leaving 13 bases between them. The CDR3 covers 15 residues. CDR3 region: CASSLRQASNEKLFF. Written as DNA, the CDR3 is TGTGCCAGCAGTCTGAGACAGGCCTCTAATGAAAAACTGTTTTTT.

In DNA, the CDR3 is TGTGCCAGCAGTTTCTCCGGCGGTAATTCACCCCTCCACTTT. Encoded protein: CASSFSGGNSPLHF. The J gene is TRBJ1-6, the V gene TRBV2; no clear D. V was shortened by 5 bases and J by 6 bases, with 11 bases between the two germline ends. Germline CDR1 SNHLY, CDR2 FYNNEI. This CDR3 region has 14 residues.

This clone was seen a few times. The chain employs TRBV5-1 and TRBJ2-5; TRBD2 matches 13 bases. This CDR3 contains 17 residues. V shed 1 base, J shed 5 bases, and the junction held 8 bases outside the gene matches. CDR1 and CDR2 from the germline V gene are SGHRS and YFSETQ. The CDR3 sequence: CASSLFGTSGMGETQYF. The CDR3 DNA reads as TGCGCCAGCAGCTTGTTCGGGACTAGCGGGATGGGGGAGACCCAGTACTTC.

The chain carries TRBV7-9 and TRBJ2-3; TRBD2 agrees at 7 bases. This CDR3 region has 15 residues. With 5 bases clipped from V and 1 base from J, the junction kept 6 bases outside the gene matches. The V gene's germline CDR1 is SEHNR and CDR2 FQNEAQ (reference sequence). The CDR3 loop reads CASSRGLGGTDTQYF. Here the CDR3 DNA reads TGTGCCAGCAGCCGCGGACTAGGCGGCACAGATACGCAGTATTTT.

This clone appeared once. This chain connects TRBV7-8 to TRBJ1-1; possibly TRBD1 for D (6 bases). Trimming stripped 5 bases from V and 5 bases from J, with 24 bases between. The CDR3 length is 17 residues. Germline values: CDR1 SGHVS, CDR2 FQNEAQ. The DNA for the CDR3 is TGTGCCAGCAGCCCCTCAGAGGGCGGATTTAGGGGGACTGAAGCTTTCTTT. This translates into CASSPSEGGFRGTEAFF.

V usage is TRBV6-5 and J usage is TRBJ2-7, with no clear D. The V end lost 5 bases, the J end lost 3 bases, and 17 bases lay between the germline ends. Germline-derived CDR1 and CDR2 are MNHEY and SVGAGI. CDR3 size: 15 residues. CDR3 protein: CASSPVGASYYEQYF. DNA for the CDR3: TGTGCCAGCAGTCCGGTCGGAGCGAGCTACTACGAGCAGTACTTC.

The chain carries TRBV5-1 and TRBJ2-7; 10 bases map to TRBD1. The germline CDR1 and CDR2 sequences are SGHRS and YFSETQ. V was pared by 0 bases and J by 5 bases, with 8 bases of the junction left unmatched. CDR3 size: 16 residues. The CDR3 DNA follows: TGCGCCAGCAGCTTGGCCCCCGGGACAGGGGAGAACGAGCAGTACTTC. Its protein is CASSLAPGTGENEQYF.

The CDR3 here is CASSERVNGFAEAFF. The CDR3 DNA is TGTGCCAGCAGTGAACGGGTGAACGGGTTCGCTGAAGCTTTCTTT. The chain uses TRBV6-4 and TRBJ1-1; D gene unclear. The germline gives CDR1 MRHNA, CDR2 SNTAGT. V dropped 3 bases and J dropped 6 bases, with 17 bases sitting between them. The CDR3 has 15 residues.

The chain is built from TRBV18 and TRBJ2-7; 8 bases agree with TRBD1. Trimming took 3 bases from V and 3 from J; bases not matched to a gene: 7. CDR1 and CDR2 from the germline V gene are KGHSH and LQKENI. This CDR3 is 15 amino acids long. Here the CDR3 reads CASSPQRTGIYEQYF. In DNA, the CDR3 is TGTGCCAGCTCACCGCAGAGGACAGGGATCTACGAGCAGTACTTC.

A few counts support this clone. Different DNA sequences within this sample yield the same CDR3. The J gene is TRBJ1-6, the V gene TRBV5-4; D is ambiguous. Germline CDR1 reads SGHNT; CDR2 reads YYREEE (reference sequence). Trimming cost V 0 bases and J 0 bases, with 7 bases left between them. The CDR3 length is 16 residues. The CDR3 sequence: CASSLGGSSYNSPLHF. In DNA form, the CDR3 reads TGTGCCAGCAGCTTGGGCGGGAGCTCCTATAATTCACCCCTCCACTTT.

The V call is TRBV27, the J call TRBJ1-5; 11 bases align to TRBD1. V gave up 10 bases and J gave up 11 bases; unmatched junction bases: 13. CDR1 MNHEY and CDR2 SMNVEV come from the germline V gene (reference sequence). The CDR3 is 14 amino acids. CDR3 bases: TGTGCCACCAGGCCTGGACAGGGGGCCTTGGCCCAGCATTTT. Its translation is CATRPGQGALAQHF.

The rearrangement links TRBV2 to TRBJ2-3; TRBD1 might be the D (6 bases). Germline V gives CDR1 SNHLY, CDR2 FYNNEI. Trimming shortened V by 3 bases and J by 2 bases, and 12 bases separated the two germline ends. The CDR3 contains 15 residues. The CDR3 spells CASSELGANTDTQYF. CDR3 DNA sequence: TGTGCCAGCAGTGAGTTGGGGGCCAACACAGATACGCAGTATTTT.

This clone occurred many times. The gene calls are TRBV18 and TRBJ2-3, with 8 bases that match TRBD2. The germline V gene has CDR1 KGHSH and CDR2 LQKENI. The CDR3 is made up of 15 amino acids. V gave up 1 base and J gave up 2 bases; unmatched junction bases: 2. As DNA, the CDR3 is TGTGCCAGCTCACCACGAGCGGGGGCCACAGATACGCAGTATTTT. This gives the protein CASSPRAGATDTQYF.

Here the CDR3 DNA reads TGTGCCAGCAGTTTACGCAGGGGGCTGCACACCGGGGAGCTGTTTTTT. It is translated as CASSLRRGLHTGELFF. The chain joins TRBV27 to TRBJ2-2; 8 nucleotides line up with TRBD1. The CDR3 length is 16 residues. Germline trimming cut 2 bases from V and 3 bases from J; bases unmatched to any gene: 5. The germline V gene has CDR1 MNHEY and CDR2 SMNVEV (reference sequence).

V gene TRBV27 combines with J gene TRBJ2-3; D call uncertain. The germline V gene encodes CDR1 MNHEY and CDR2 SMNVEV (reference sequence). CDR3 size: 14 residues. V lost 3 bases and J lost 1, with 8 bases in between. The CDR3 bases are TGTGCCAGCAGTTTCCGCGGAGGCACAGATACGCAGTATTTT. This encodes CASSFRGGTDTQYF.

In nucleotides, the CDR3 is TGTGCCAGCTCACCGCAGGTGGGGGGGGTGAACACTGAAGCTTTCTTT. Its translation: CASSPQVGGVNTEAFF. The chain has TRBV18 and TRBJ1-1, with D tentatively TRBD1 (5 bases). Germline V gives CDR1 KGHSH, CDR2 LQKENI. The CDR3 is 16 amino acids. Trimming shortened V by 3 bases and J by 0 bases, and 14 bases separated the two germline ends.

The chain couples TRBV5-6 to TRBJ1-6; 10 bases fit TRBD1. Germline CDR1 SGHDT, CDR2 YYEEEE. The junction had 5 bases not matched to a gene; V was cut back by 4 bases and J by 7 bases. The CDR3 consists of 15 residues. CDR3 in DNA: TGTGCCAGCAGCCAAGGACAGGGGGAGAATTCACCCCTCCACTTT. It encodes CASSQGQGENSPLHF.

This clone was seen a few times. The CDR3, as DNA: TGCAGCGTCCGGGACAGGCCGGCTGAAGCTTTCTTT. Amino acid sequence: CSVRDRPAEAFF. V usage is TRBV29-1 and J usage is TRBJ1-1; TRBD1 aligns across 8 bases. The CDR3 extends over 12 amino acids. Germline-derived CDR1 and CDR2 are SQVTM and ANQGSEA. The V segment lost 6 bases and the J segment 6 bases; nucleotides outside the gene matches: 6.

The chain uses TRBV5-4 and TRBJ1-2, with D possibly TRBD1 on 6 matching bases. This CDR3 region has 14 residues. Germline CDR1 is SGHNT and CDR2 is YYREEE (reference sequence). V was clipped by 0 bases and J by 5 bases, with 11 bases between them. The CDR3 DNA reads TGTGCCAGCAGCTTGGACAGGACAGCTTATGGCTACACCTTC. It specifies CASSLDRTAYGYTF.

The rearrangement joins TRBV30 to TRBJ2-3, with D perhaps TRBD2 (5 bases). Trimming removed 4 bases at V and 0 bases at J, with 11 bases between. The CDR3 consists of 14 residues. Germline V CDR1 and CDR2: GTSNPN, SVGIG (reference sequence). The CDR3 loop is CAWTRRGSTDTQYF. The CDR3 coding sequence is TGTGCCTGGACCCGCCGGGGTAGCACAGATACGCAGTATTTT. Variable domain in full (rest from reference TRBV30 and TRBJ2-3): SQTIHQWPATLVQPVGSPLSLECTVEGTSNPNLYWYRQAAGRGLQLLFYSVGIGQISSEVPQNLSASRPQDRQFILSSKKLLLSDSGFYLCAWTRRGSTDTQYFGPGTRLTVL.